Each of the 20 T cell receptor beta chains below was sequenced from the same sample in a study of monozygotic twins with inflammatory bowel disease. TCRdb processed the 5' RACE reads again and assigns one entry to each CDR3 protein, with no DNA. The table for this sample gives more than 300,000 distinct CDR3 sequences. Sequencing input: blood. The receptor set was obtained from a human donor with ulcerative colitis or Crohn's disease, or a healthy co-twin of an affected twin (not recorded which).

CDR3 protein: CASSVSGGWENIQYF. V gene TRBV12-3 or TRBV12-4 combines with J gene TRBJ2-4. The CDR3 loop spans 15 amino acids.

V usage is TRBV9 and J usage is TRBJ2-7. Looked up from germline, CDR1 is SGDLS and CDR2 is YYNGEE. The CDR3 extends over 15 amino acids. The CDR3: CASSVDGERTYEQYF. Looking up the rest from reference TRBV9 and TRBJ2-7 gives the full variable domain: DSGVTQTPKHLITATGQRVTLRCSPRSGDLSVYWYQQSLDQGLQFLIQYYNGEERAKGNILERFSAQQFPDLHSELNLSSLELGDSALYFCASSVDGERTYEQYFGPGTRLTVT.

The chain recombines TRBV21-1 with TRBJ2-1; TCRdb's D call, TRBD2, is unchecked because there is no DNA. TRBV21-1 represents a pseudogene. The CDR3 totals 19 residues. CDR3: CASSKSLAGGLSSYNEQFF.

This sequence joins TRBV7-2 and TRBJ1-3. Looked up from germline, CDR1 is SGHTA and CDR2 is FQGNSA. This CDR3 contains 16 residues. CDR3 protein: CASSRGPYNSGNTIYF.

The CDR3 region is CASSQAGTVIYEQYF. V gene TRBV7-8 combines with J gene TRBJ2-7; TCRdb's D call of TRBD1 is untestable without DNA. This CDR3 has 15 residues. Germline loops: CDR1 SGHVS, CDR2 FQNEAQ.

The gene calls are TRBV12-3 or TRBV12-4 and TRBJ2-7; the D gene TCRdb calls, TRBD2, cannot be checked with no DNA. The CDR3 sequence is 15 residues long. CDR3 residues: CASSFPSGGPYEQYF.

V and J are TRBV20-1 and TRBJ2-5; checking the TCRdb D call of TRBD2 is not possible without DNA. Germline CDR1 DFQATT, CDR2 SNEGSKA (reference sequence). The CDR3 has 13 amino acids. The CDR3 sequence is CSAIRLGQETQYF.

This rearrangement joins TRBV6-5 to TRBJ2-5; TCRdb returns TRBD2, unconfirmable since there is no DNA. CDR3 length: 19 amino acids. Germline V CDR1 and CDR2: MNHEY, SVGAGI. The CDR3 here is CASSYTFGTSGGPEETQYF.

The V and J genes are TRBV2 and TRBJ2-2; TCRdb reports TRBD2, a call that lacks DNA to check it against. The CDR3 covers 16 residues. Germline assignment: CDR1 SNHLY and CDR2 FYNNEI. CDR3 in amino acids: CASSANRGGYTGELFF.

The chain recombines TRBV20-1 with TRBJ1-6; there is no DNA to check the TCRdb D call of TRBD1. Germline CDR1 is DFQATT and CDR2 is SNEGSKA (reference sequence). The CDR3 has 14 amino acids. CDR3 in amino acids: CSARGQGVGSPLHF.

CDR3 region: CASSLGGGGAGNEQFF. The genes are TRBV5-1 and TRBJ2-1; TCRdb calls TRBD2, which cannot be checked without DNA. This CDR3 is built from 16 residues. The germline gives CDR1 SGHRS, CDR2 YFSETQ.

This chain joins TRBV7-2 and TRBJ2-7. The CDR3 is 14 residues long. In germline, CDR1 is SGHTA, CDR2 FQGNSA. CDR3 sequence reads: CASSLLTRTYEQYF.

The V gene is TRBV20-1, the J gene TRBJ2-5. CDR3 length: 18 amino acids. Germline V gene data show CDR1 as DFQATT and CDR2 as SNEGSKA (reference sequence). The CDR3 loop is CSARPFASSEGYQETQYF.

The chain carries TRBV20-1 and TRBJ2-5; TCRdb indicates TRBD2, and absent DNA this call remains unverified. CDR1 is DFQATT, CDR2 SNEGSKA, per germline (reference sequence). This CDR3 is 14 amino acids long. CDR3 sequence: CSARTGEGEETQYF.

This chain uses TRBV3-1 with TRBJ2-3; TCRdb's D call, TRBD1, is unchecked because there is no DNA. This CDR3 region has 16 residues. The germline CDR1 and CDR2 sequences are LGHDT and YNNKEL (reference sequence). CDR3 sequence reads: CASSQVLGGKTDTQYF.

The gene calls are TRBV6-1 and TRBJ2-7. Germline-derived CDR1 and CDR2 are MNHNS and SASEGT. There are 16 residues in the CDR3. CDR3 protein: CASSGGIRTVPYEQYF.

J is TRBJ2-7 and V is TRBV5-1; TCRdb returns TRBD1, unconfirmable since there is no DNA. This CDR3 spans 14 amino acids. Germline CDR1 SGHRS, CDR2 YFSETQ. The CDR3 sequence: CASSLEGQRSEQYF.

The chain couples TRBV6-5 to TRBJ2-5; as DNA is missing, the TRBD1 call by TCRdb cannot be tested. The CDR3 contains 13 residues. Germline loops: CDR1 MNHEY, CDR2 SVGAGI. The CDR3 sequence: CASSQGGKETQYF.

The chain joins TRBV14 to TRBJ1-1. Looked up from germline, CDR1 is SGHDN and CDR2 is FVKESK. This CDR3 spans 13 amino acids. The CDR3 is CASSQDRNTEAFF.

The chain employs TRBV5-1 and TRBJ2-6. This CDR3 is 16 amino acids long. Germline values: CDR1 SGHRS, CDR2 YFSETQ. CDR3 loop: CASSFAVNSGANVLTF.